The TCR beta chain described here comes from a study of T cell repertoires in cytomegalovirus infection. Study-level findings and limits: Individuals carrying CMV plus the relevant HLA were identified by cumulative frequency of public TCR beta families. What dominated the ex vivo response were HLA-C-restricted CMV-specific TCR beta clonotypes.

There are a few counts of this clonotype. Its antigen is undetermined. J was trimmed by 6 bases and V by 0 bases; bases with no gene match: 10. The CDR3 is made up of 15 amino acids. Germline V gene data show CDR1 as DFQATT and CDR2 as SNEGSKA (reference sequence). TCRdb ran MiXCR on the reads and lists one entry per CDR3 protein. Of about 490,000 distinct CDR3 sequences in the sample, approximately 15% were seen once. The chain carries TRBV20-1 and TRBJ2-7, with TRBD2 matching over 8 bases. The receptor was derived from a human donor in good health (CMV status not recorded). Some clones in this sample may be carry-over from other donors' samples. Sequencing used CD8+ T cells from PBMCs. The CDR3 DNA reads as TGCAGTGCTAGAGATCGGGAGGGGAGGGCCTCCGAGCAGTACTTC. This gives the protein CSARDREGRASEQYF.